A single sample is the source of the 27 T cell receptor beta chains below, sequenced in a study of breast tumors, draining lymph nodes, adjacent tissues. MiXCR, run by TCRdb on the multiplex PCR reads, gives a single entry per CDR3 protein. The sample shows approximately 31,000 distinct CDR3 sequences, about 63% of them seen only once. The source material was breast tumor tissue. These receptors were taken from a female donor with breast cancer. Some clones in this sample may be carry-over from other donors' samples.

A few counts support this clonotype. V usage is TRBV7-9 and J usage is TRBJ2-7; 7 bases line up with TRBD1. J gave up 3 bases and V 5 bases, and 4 bases lay outside the gene matches. The length of the CDR3 is 13 residues. Looked up from germline, CDR1 is SEHNR and CDR2 is FQNEAQ (reference sequence). CDR3 nucleotide sequence: TGTGCCAGCAGCCTCACAGGGGACTACGAGCAGTACTTC. Encoded protein: CASSLTGDYEQYF.

The rearrangement links TRBV19 to TRBJ2-7; a possible D gene is TRBD2 (6 bases). The CDR3 sequence is 15 residues long. V lost 3 bases to trimming and J lost 0 bases, with 12 bases between them. The germline V gene encodes CDR1 LNHDA and CDR2 SQIVND (reference sequence). The CDR3 DNA follows: TGTGCCAGTAGTATTGGACGCGGGATCTCCTACGAGCAGTACTTC. It encodes CASSIGRGISYEQYF.

This clonotype was picked up one time. The rearrangement joins TRBV5-1 to TRBJ1-6, with TRBD1 matching 7 bases. The CDR3 totals 16 residues. Germline CDR1 reads SGHRS; CDR2 reads YFSETQ. V lost 2 bases to trimming and J lost 6 bases; unmatched junction nucleotides: 8. The DNA of the CDR3 is TGCGCCAGCAGCTTTCTTGGGGGACAGCCTAATTCACCCCTCCACTTT. This sequence encodes CASSFLGGQPNSPLHF.

The chain couples TRBV5-5 to TRBJ1-6, with 10 bases aligning to TRBD1. This CDR3 spans 15 amino acids. Germline CDR1 SGHKS, CDR2 YYEKEE (reference sequence). V trimming: 0 bases; J trimming: 7 bases; junction bases outside the gene matches: 1. CDR3 nucleotide sequence: TGTGCCAGCAGCTTGGGGGGACAGGGGAATTCACCCCTCCACTTT. Protein sequence: CASSLGGQGNSPLHF.

The chain recombines TRBV20-1 with TRBJ2-7; D is unclear. In germline, CDR1 is DFQATT, CDR2 SNEGSKA (reference sequence). There are 15 residues in the CDR3. Trimming cost V 5 bases and J 0 bases, with 17 bases left between them. The CDR3 nucleotides are TGCAGTGCTCTGACCTTGGACCGAAGCTCCTACGAGCAGTACTTC. Translating it yields CSALTLDRSSYEQYF.

This clonotype has ten or more counts. The CDR3 nucleotides read TGTGCCAGCAGCTTACGTCTAGCGGGGTACAATGAGCAGTTCTTC. This translates into CASSLRLAGYNEQFF. This rearrangement joins TRBV11-2 to TRBJ2-1, with 9 bases fitting TRBD2. The CDR3 runs 15 residues. Germline lookup yields CDR1 SGHAT and CDR2 FQNNGV. Trimming cost V 2 bases and J 4 bases; bases outside gene matches: 3. The whole variable domain, filled in from reference TRBV11-2 and TRBJ2-1, reads EAGVAQSPRYKIIEKRQSVAFWCNPISGHATLYWYQQILGQGPKLLIQFQNNGVVDDSQLPKDRFSAERLKGVDSTLKIQPAKLEDSAVYLCASSLRLAGYNEQFFGPGTRLTVL.

The chain is built from TRBV20-1 and TRBJ2-3, with 7 bases that match TRBD1. The CDR3 is made up of 14 amino acids. With V trimmed by 5 bases and J by 2 bases, 7 bases remained unmatched. CDR1 and CDR2 from the germline V gene are DFQATT and SNEGSKA (reference sequence). The CDR3 sequence: CSAGQGDLTDTQYF. For the CDR3, the DNA is TGCAGTGCTGGGCAGGGGGATCTCACAGATACGCAGTATTTT.

In this sample, this clonotype turned up many times. A read error is possible here, since a much larger clone lies one base away. The chain joins TRBV5-1 to TRBJ2-5, with 7 bases matching TRBD2. This CDR3 is 15 amino acids long. Germline V CDR1 and CDR2: SGHRS, YFSETQ. The CDR3 protein is CASSLGAGVREAQYF. The CDR3 DNA follows: TGCGCCAGCAGCTTGGGTGCGGGAGTGAGAGAGGCCCAGTACTTC.

This clonotype was observed a few times. The genes are TRBV7-6 and TRBJ2-1; no firm D call. Germline CDR1 SGHVS, CDR2 FNYEAQ. Between the trimmed V and J ends, which lost 2 bases and 5 bases, there was a span of 13 bases. The CDR3 is made up of 15 amino acids. The CDR3 DNA follows: TGTGCCAGCAGCTTAAACCCCGACCCGAACAATGAGCAGTTCTTC. It is translated as CASSLNPDPNNEQFF.

The table lists this clonotype with a few counts. CDR3 in amino acids: CASSYKETQYF. The CDR3 DNA reads as TGTGCCAGCAGCTACAAAGAGACCCAGTACTTC. V gene TRBV7-6 combines with J gene TRBJ2-5, with D unresolved. Germline V gene lookup returns CDR1 SGHVS and CDR2 FNYEAQ. This CDR3 has 11 residues. Trimming left V 4 bases short and J 3 bases short, with 3 bases between.

The chain recombines TRBV20-1 with TRBJ1-2; no reliable D call. The CDR3 covers 12 residues. Germline CDR1 and CDR2: DFQATT and SNEGSKA (reference sequence). The V gene lost 6 bases and the J gene lost 4 bases, with 12 bases spanning the gap. The CDR3 region has the DNA TGCAGTGCAGTGACAACCCCCTATGGCTACACCTTC. Amino acids: CSAVTTPYGYTF.

This sequence joins TRBV19 and TRBJ1-2; D is uncertain. The CDR3 sequence is 15 residues long. Germline V gene sequence: CDR1 LNHDA, CDR2 SQIVND (reference sequence). V was cut by 1 base and J by 1 base, with 10 bases left in between. The DNA for the CDR3 is TGTGCCAGTAGTATAGCAGTCGAAGTTAACTATGGCTACACCTTC. Its translation: CASSIAVEVNYGYTF.

The rearrangement links TRBV6-5 to TRBJ1-2; D remains unclear. Germline V gives CDR1 MNHEY, CDR2 SVGAGI. The CDR3 has 13 amino acids. V was clipped by 5 bases and J by 8 bases, with 15 bases between them. The CDR3 DNA is TGTGCCAGCAGTACCGGACCCAGGCAGGGCTACACCTTC. It is translated as CASSTGPRQGYTF.

This clonotype was detected once. The chain has TRBV20-1 and TRBJ2-7; 7 nucleotides align to TRBD1. Germline lookup yields CDR1 DFQATT and CDR2 SNEGSKA (reference sequence). The CDR3 has 14 amino acids. This CDR3 is CGAYLQGTNYEQYF. DNA for the CDR3: TGCGGCGCTTATCTACAGGGGACGAACTACGAGCAGTACTTC.

V is TRBV7-2 and J is TRBJ2-5, with D tentatively TRBD1 or TRBD2 (5 bases each). The length of the CDR3 is 16 residues. The V gene lost 3 bases and the J gene lost 0 bases, with 14 bases spanning the gap. Germline loops: CDR1 SGHTA, CDR2 FQGNSA. The CDR3 DNA is TGTGCCAGCAGCTTCAGCGGACACTCGTACCAAGAGACCCAGTACTTC. Translated: CASSFSGHSYQETQYF.

The rearrangement joins TRBV19 to TRBJ1-2; perhaps TRBD1 as D (6 bases). The CDR3 loop spans 14 amino acids. In germline, CDR1 is LNHDA, CDR2 SQIVND (reference sequence). The V end lost 5 bases, the J end lost 7 bases, and 17 bases lay between the germline ends. The CDR3 nucleotides read TGTGCCAGTAGTCGACAGGAACGGGTCGGTGGCTACACCTTC. Translated: CASSRQERVGGYTF.

This clonotype qualifies as medium-sized (0.01 to 0.1%). The CDR3 sequence is CASRLAGGLSYNEQFF. In DNA form, the CDR3 reads TGTGCCAGCAGACTAGCGGGAGGCTTGTCCTACAATGAGCAGTTCTTC. The V gene is TRBV19, the J gene TRBJ2-1; 13 nucleotides agree with TRBD2. CDR1 and CDR2 from the germline V gene are LNHDA and SQIVND (reference sequence). The ends lost 9 bases at V and 1 base at J; junction bases unmatched: 6. The CDR3 loop spans 16 amino acids.

The chain is built from TRBV12-3 or TRBV12-4 and TRBJ1-6; the D gene is possibly TRBD1 (6 bases). The CDR3 consists of 14 residues. V shed 5 bases and J shed 8 bases, with 13 bases lying between them. This CDR3 is CASSKNQGYSPLHF. DNA for the CDR3: TGTGCCAGCAGTAAAAACCAGGGGTATTCACCCCTCCACTTT.

In the case of this clonotype: One junction end does not reproduce the germline sequence, and a read error may be involved. This rearrangement joins TRBV12-3 or TRBV12-4 to TRBJ2-7, with 8 bases that match TRBD1. This CDR3 contains 14 residues. CDR3 in DNA: TGTGCCAGCGGTTTGGGTTCGACAGGGGACGAGCAGTACTTC. This encodes CASGLGSTGDEQYF.

The V call is TRBV7-9, the J call TRBJ2-5; D assignment may be TRBD1 or TRBD2 (6 bases each). Trimming removed 3 bases at V and 0 bases at J, with 17 bases between. This CDR3 has 17 residues. Germline loops: CDR1 SEHNR, CDR2 FQNEAQ (reference sequence). CDR3 sequence: CASSFFVGGRDQETQYF. The CDR3 DNA follows: TGTGCCAGCAGCTTTTTCGTGGGGGGCCGTGACCAAGAGACCCAGTACTTC.

About this clonotype itself: A single base separates this from a much larger clone, so it may be a read error. Here the CDR3 omits its conserved ending phenylalanine or tryptophan, so a read error is the likely source. The limits of the CDR3 on the DNA are not certain, so only TCRdb's listed CDR3 is given. V and J are TRBV7-9 and TRBJ2-6. The CDR3 extends over 8 residues, inclusive of both ends. Germline CDR1 SEHNR, CDR2 FQNEAQ (reference sequence). CDR3: CVSSNRHL.

This clonotype was seen a few times. The J gene is TRBJ2-2, the V gene TRBV19; TRBD2 aligns across 9 bases. V dropped 4 bases and J dropped 0; count of bases not matched to a gene: 6. Germline lookup yields CDR1 LNHDA and CDR2 SQIVND (reference sequence). The CDR3 sequence is 17 residues long. The CDR3 DNA reads TGTGCCAGTAGTACTGGTAGCGGGAGTCCGAACACCGGGGAGCTGTTTTTT. It yields the protein CASSTGSGSPNTGELFF.

The chain combines TRBV4-3 with TRBJ1-2, with 7 nucleotides matching TRBD1. The CDR3 runs 15 residues. The V segment lost 4 bases and the J segment 4 bases; nucleotides outside the gene matches: 9. CDR1 is LGHNA, CDR2 YSLEER, per germline. The CDR3 nucleotides are TGCGCCAGCAGCCCGAGCCGAGGGGGCTCCTATGGCTACACCTTC. Amino acid sequence: CASSPSRGGSYGYTF.

V is TRBV12-3 or TRBV12-4 and J is TRBJ2-5, with a tentative D call TRBD2 (6 bases). The V end was cut by 6 bases, the J end by 5 bases, with 13 bases between. CDR3 length equals 13 residues. The CDR3 sequence is CASRNGGWETQYF. The DNA for the CDR3 is TGTGCCAGCAGAAACGGGGGTTGGGAGACCCAGTACTTC.

The J gene is TRBJ1-3, the V gene TRBV6-1; TRBD1 matches at 10 bases. J lost 0 bases, V lost 5 bases, and 7 bases had no gene match. This CDR3 has 17 residues. CDR1 and CDR2 (germline): MNHNS, SASEGT. As DNA, the CDR3 is TGTGCCAGCAGTTACTGGGACAGGGGCTTCTCTGGAAACACCATATATTTT. Amino acids: CASSYWDRGFSGNTIYF.

In its sample, this clonotype was seen many times. The gene calls are TRBV6-1 and TRBJ2-2; 9 nucleotides match TRBD1. The V segment lost 1 base and the J segment 10 bases; nucleotides outside the gene matches: 7. CDR3 length equals 15 residues. Germline CDR1 and CDR2: MNHNS and SASEGT. The CDR3 is CASSEETGGPEELFF. CDR3 sequence (DNA): TGTGCCAGCAGTGAAGAGACAGGGGGACCTGAGGAGCTGTTTTTT.

The rearrangement joins TRBV15 to TRBJ1-5, with a tentative D call TRBD1 (6 bases). The CDR3 is 13 residues long. Trimming left V 5 bases short and J 3 bases short, with 8 bases between. Germline V gene lookup returns CDR1 LNHNV and CDR2 YYDKDF (reference sequence). The CDR3, as DNA: TGTGCCACCAGCGGACAGTACAATCAGCCCCAGCATTTT. It encodes CATSGQYNQPQHF.